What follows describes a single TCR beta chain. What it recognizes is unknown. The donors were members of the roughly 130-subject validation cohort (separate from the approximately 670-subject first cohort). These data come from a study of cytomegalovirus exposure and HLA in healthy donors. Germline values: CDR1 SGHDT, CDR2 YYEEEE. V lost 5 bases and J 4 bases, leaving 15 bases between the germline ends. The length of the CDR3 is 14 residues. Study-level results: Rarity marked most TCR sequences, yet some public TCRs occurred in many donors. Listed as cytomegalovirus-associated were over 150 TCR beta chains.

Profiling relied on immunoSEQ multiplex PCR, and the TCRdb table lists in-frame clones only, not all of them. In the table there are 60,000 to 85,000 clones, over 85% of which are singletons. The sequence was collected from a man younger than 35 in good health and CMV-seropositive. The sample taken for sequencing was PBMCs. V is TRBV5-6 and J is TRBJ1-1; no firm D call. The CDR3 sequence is CASRLWASGTEAFF. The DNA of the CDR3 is TGTGCCAGCAGGCTCTGGGCCTCCGGCACTGAAGCTTTCTTT.